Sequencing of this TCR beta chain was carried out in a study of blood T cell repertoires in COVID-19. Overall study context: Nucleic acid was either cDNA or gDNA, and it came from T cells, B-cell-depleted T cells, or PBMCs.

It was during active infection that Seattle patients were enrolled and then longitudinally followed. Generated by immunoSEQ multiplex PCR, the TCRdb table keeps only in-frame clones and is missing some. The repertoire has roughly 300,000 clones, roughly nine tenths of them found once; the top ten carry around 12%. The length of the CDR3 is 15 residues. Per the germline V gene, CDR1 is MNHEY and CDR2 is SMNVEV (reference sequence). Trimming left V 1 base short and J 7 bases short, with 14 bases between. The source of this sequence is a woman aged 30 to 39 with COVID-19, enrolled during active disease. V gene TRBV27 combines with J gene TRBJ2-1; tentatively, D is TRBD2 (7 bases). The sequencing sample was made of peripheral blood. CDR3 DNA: TGTGCCAGCAGTTTATGGGGGGGCCTCAGGAATGAGCAGTTCTTC. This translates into CASSLWGGLRNEQFF.